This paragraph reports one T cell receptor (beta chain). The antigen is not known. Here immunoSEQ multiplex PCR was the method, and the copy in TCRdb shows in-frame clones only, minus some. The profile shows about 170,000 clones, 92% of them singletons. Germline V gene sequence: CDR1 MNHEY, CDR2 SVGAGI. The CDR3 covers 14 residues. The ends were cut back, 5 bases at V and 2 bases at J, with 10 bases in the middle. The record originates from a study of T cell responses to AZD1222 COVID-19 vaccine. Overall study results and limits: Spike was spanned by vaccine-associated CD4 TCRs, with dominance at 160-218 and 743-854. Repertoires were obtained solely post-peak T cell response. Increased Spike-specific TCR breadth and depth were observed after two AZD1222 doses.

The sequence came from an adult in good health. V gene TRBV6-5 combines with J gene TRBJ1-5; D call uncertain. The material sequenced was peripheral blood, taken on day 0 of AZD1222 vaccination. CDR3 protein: CASSIRWGNQPQHF. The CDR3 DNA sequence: TGTGCCAGCAGTATTCGGTGGGGCAATCAGCCCCAGCATTTT.